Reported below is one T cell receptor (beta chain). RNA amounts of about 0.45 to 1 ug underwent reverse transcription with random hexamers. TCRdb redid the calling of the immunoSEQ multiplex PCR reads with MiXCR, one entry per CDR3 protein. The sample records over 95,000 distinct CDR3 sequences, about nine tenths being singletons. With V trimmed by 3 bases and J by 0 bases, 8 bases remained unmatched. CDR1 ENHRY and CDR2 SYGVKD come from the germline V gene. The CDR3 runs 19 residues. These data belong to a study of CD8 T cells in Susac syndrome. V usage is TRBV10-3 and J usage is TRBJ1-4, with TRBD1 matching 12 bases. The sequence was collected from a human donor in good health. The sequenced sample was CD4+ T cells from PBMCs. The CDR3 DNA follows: TGTGCCATCAGTGAATATCCGGGACAGGGGGCTTCAACTAATGAAAAACTGTTTTTT. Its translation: CAISEYPGQGASTNEKLFF.